This TCR beta chain was found in a study of cytomegalovirus exposure and HLA in healthy donors. The CDR3 has 16 amino acids. Germline CDR1 and CDR2: MGHRA and YSYEKL. Trimming cost V 6 bases and J 7 bases; bases outside gene matches: 16. The study ran its PCR with 60 Vbeta and 13 Jbeta primers. Only in-frame clones appear in the TCRdb table, and some are missing; sequencing was by immunoSEQ multiplex PCR. The repertoire consists of about 130,000 clones, with approximately 80% occurring once and the leading ten covering roughly 2.3%. The chain carries TRBV4-1 and TRBJ2-5, with TRBD2 identical over 8 bases. The TCR sequence derives from a man in his thirties or forties in good health and CMV-seronegative. Sequencing used PBMCs. CDR3 sequence: CASSPGLALMVGTQYF. The CDR3 coding sequence is TGCGCCAGCAGTCCCGGACTAGCCCTGATGGTGGGGACCCAGTACTTC.